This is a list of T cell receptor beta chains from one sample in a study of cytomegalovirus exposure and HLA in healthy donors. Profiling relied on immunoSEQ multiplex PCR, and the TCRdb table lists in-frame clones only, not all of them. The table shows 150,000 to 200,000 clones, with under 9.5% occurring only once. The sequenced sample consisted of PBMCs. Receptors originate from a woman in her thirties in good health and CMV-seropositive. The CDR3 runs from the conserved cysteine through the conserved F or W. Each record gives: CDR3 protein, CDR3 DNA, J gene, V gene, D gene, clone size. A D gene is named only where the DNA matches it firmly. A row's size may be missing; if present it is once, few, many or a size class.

CASSPDEGPELNEQFF,TGTGCCAGCAGCCCCGATGAGGGCCCTGAACTAAATGAGCAGTTCTTC,TRBJ2-1,TRBV7-8,NA,NA
CASSGAAEAFF,TGTGCCAGCAGTGGGGCAGCCGAAGCTTTCTTT,TRBJ1-1,TRBV2,NA,few
CASSLPLTGAPYEQYF,TGCGCCAGCAGCTTGCCGCTCACGGGAGCTCCCTACGAGCAGTACTTC,TRBJ2-7,TRBV5-1,NA,few
CASSEQSDNQPQHF,TGTGCCAGCAGTGAACAGTCAGACAATCAGCCCCAGCATTTT,TRBJ1-5,TRBV6-1,NA,few
CASRPRTSHPQYF,TGTGCCAGCAGACCCCGGACTAGCCATCCACAGTACTTC,TRBJ2-4,TRBV6-6,TRBD2,NA
CASSLFQGASYEQYF,TGTGCCAGCAGCTTGTTTCAGGGTGCCTCCTACGAGCAGTACTTC,TRBJ2-7,TRBV5-8,NA,NA
CASSKRSSTNEKLFF,TGTGCCAGTAGTAAGCGGTCCTCAACTAATGAAAAACTGTTTTTT,TRBJ1-4,TRBV19,NA,NA
CASSQSGTWSTGELFF,TGTGCCAGCAGCCAAAGCGGGACCTGGAGCACCGGGGAGCTGTTTTTT,TRBJ2-2,TRBV4-2,TRBD2,NA
CASSLVVGTYEQYF,TGTGCCAGCAGCTTAGTGGTCGGGACCTACGAGCAGTACTTC,TRBJ2-7,TRBV7-9,NA,NA
CASSLAGGGDYGYTF,TGTGCCAGCAGCTTAGCAGGGGGGGGCGACTATGGCTACACCTTC,TRBJ1-2,TRBV7-9,NA,few
CASSQEGTVPFLAFF,TGCGCCAGCAGCCAAGAGGGGACAGTGCCTTTTCTGGCTTTCTTT,TRBJ1-1,TRBV4-1,TRBD1,few
CASSWTGENTGELFF,TGTGCCAGCAGTTGGACAGGAGAGAACACCGGGGAGCTGTTTTTT,TRBJ2-2,TRBV6-1,TRBD1,few
CASSYREGLGHEQFF,TGTGCCAGCAGTTACCGAGAGGGACTAGGACATGAGCAGTTCTTC,TRBJ2-1,TRBV6-6,TRBD2,NA
CASLGWGSGNTIYF,TGTGCCAGCCTAGGTTGGGGCAGTGGAAACACCATATATTTT,TRBJ1-3,TRBV2,NA,NA
CASGLPTGINTEAFF,TGTGCCAGCGGGTTGCCGACAGGGATTAACACTGAAGCTTTCTTT,TRBJ1-1,TRBV13,TRBD1,few
CASRTGGSSGANVLTF,TGTGCCTCTCGGACAGGGGGCTCATCTGGGGCCAACGTCCTGACTTTC,TRBJ2-6,TRBV30,TRBD1,few
CASSLALPGQGASEQYF,TGTGCCAGCAGCTTAGCGCTTCCGGGACAGGGGGCGAGTGAGCAGTACTTC,TRBJ2-7,TRBV7-2,TRBD1,few
CASRLSGYTDTQYF,TGTGCCAGCAGACTTAGCGGGTACACAGATACGCAGTATTTT,TRBJ2-3,TRBV5-4,TRBD2,NA
CASSSGSGPYNEQFF,TGTGCCAGCAGTTCCGGGAGTGGCCCCTACAATGAGCAGTTCTTC,TRBJ2-1,TRBV27,NA,NA
CASSLSLETQYF,TGTGCCAGCAGCTTGTCCCTAGAGACCCAGTACTTC,TRBJ2-5,TRBV11-2,NA,few
CASSPDRGRGTEAFF,TGTGCCAGCAGCCCAGACAGGGGGCGGGGCACTGAAGCTTTCTTT,TRBJ1-1,TRBV11-2,TRBD1,few
CATSSRSGGPYEQYF,TGTGCCACCAGCAGCCGGTCGGGGGGACCCTACGAGCAGTACTTC,TRBJ2-7,TRBV15,TRBD2,NA
CASRPSRTARETQYF,TGTGCCAGCCGCCCGTCCCGGACAGCCCGGGAGACCCAGTACTTC,TRBJ2-5,TRBV25-1,NA,few
CASSLSGANTEAFF,TGTGCCAGCAGCCTATCTGGGGCGAACACTGAAGCTTTCTTT,TRBJ1-1,TRBV11-2,NA,few
CASRGDSRASYEQYF,TGTGCCAGCAGGGGGGACAGCCGCGCCTCCTACGAGCAGTACTTC,TRBJ2-7,TRBV6-5,TRBD1,few
CASSLGTSGQETQYF,TGCGCCAGCAGCTTGGGGACTAGCGGGCAAGAGACCCAGTACTTC,TRBJ2-5,TRBV5-1,TRBD2,NA
CASTWKGEAFF,TGTGCCAGCACCTGGAAGGGGGAGGCTTTCTTT,TRBJ1-1,TRBV7-9,NA,NA
CASSSPRDSGPTDTQYF,TGCGCCAGCAGCTCCCCCCGCGATAGCGGACCCACAGATACGCAGTATTTT,TRBJ2-3,TRBV5-1,NA,NA
CASSFSHGDGYTF,TGTGCCAGCAGCTTCAGCCACGGAGATGGCTACACCTTC,TRBJ1-2,TRBV13,NA,NA
CASRGRLALGETQYF,TGCGCCAGCAGGGGGAGGCTAGCTTTAGGAGAGACCCAGTACTTC,TRBJ2-5,TRBV10-2,NA,few
CASSATLKTGGDEDTIYF,TGTGCCAGCAGCGCAACCTTAAAAACAGGGGGCGATGAGGACACCATATATTTT,TRBJ1-3,TRBV9,TRBD1,NA
CASSFRFGGAEKLFF,TGTGCCAGCAGCTTCCGTTTTGGGGGGGCCGAAAAACTGTTTTTT,TRBJ1-4,TRBV5-6,NA,few
CASSSWGGSYNEQFF,TGCGCCAGCAGCTCTTGGGGGGGCTCCTACAATGAGCAGTTCTTC,TRBJ2-1,TRBV4-1,TRBD2,few
CASSIWTSGPRETQYF,TGTGCCAGTAGTATCTGGACTAGCGGCCCGCGGGAGACCCAGTACTTC,TRBJ2-5,TRBV19,TRBD2,NA
CASTNSPRQDSYEQYF,TGCGCCAGCACCAACTCCCCTCGACAGGATTCCTACGAGCAGTACTTC,TRBJ2-7,TRBV5-1,NA,NA
CASTRGLAEGNQETQYF,TGTGCCAGCACGAGGGGACTAGCCGAGGGAAATCAAGAGACCCAGTACTTC,TRBJ2-5,TRBV5-4,TRBD2,few
CASRGGGTDTQYF,TGTGCCAGTAGGGGCGGGGGCACAGATACGCAGTATTTT,TRBJ2-3,TRBV2,NA,few
CASSTELQGRGLDSYEQYF,TGTGCCAGCAGTACAGAACTTCAGGGGAGGGGACTGGATTCCTACGAGCAGTACTTC,TRBJ2-7,TRBV27,NA,NA
CASSYTTGGIYEQYF,TGTGCCAGCAGCTACACGACAGGGGGAATCTACGAGCAGTACTTC,TRBJ2-7,TRBV11-2,TRBD1,NA
CAIRRQGEAETQYF,TGTGCCATCAGACGACAGGGGGAGGCTGAGACCCAGTACTTC,TRBJ2-5,TRBV10-3,TRBD1,few
CASSLGRGGYEQYF,TGTGCCAGCAGCTTGGGGAGGGGGGGCTACGAGCAGTACTTC,TRBJ2-7,TRBV11-2,NA,NA
CASSEGRYYGYTF,TGTGCCAGCAGTGAAGGCAGGTACTATGGCTACACCTTC,TRBJ1-2,TRBV2,NA,NA
CASSPPGQGEQFF,TGTGCCAGCAGTCCCCCTGGACAGGGTGAGCAGTTCTTC,TRBJ2-1,TRBV27,TRBD1,few
CASSHSLAPQGAGQPQHF,TGTGCCAGCAGCCACTCCCTGGCCCCACAGGGGGCCGGGCAGCCCCAGCATTTT,TRBJ1-5,TRBV4-2,TRBD1,few
CASSMRTGPVETQYF,TGTGCCAGTAGTATGAGGACAGGGCCCGTAGAGACCCAGTACTTC,TRBJ2-5,TRBV19,TRBD1,NA
CASFPGGDQETQYF,TGTGCCAGCTTCCCTGGGGGGGACCAAGAGACCCAGTACTTC,TRBJ2-5,TRBV6-1,TRBD2,NA
CASSSLPGMRGNTIYF,TGCGCCAGCAGCTCCCTTCCGGGGATGCGTGGAAACACCATATATTTT,TRBJ1-3,TRBV5-1,NA,few